The clone carrying this T cell receptor (beta chain) showed up just a few times. Its matching antigen is unknown. The data derive from a study of early T cells in non-severe SARS-CoV-2 infection. The wider study: It was bulk RNA from unsorted whole blood that was sequenced, and the chains were unpaired. Study outcomes and limitations: Clonotype matching in VDJdb favored anti-spike CD8 responses and did not capture private and CD4 specificities.

Unique molecular identifiers were attached to individual cDNA molecules. From the 5' RACE reads, TCRdb called clonotypes with MiXCR, one entry per CDR3 protein. This table has fewer than 100,000 distinct CDR3 sequences, about 17% appearing once. CDR1 and CDR2 from the germline V gene are WSHSY and SAAADI. Trimming removed 5 bases from V and 2 bases from J, with 12 bases in between. This CDR3 region has 14 residues. The rearrangement joins TRBV10-2 to TRBJ1-1, with D unclear. The sample comprised whole blood. The TCR originated in an adult who was a healthcare worker with PCR-confirmed SARS-CoV-2 infection or an uninfected control (not recorded which). The DNA of the CDR3 is TGCGCCAGCAGTTTCGGCAGCGCTAACACTGAAGCTTTCTTT. Translated, it gives CASSFGSANTEAFF.